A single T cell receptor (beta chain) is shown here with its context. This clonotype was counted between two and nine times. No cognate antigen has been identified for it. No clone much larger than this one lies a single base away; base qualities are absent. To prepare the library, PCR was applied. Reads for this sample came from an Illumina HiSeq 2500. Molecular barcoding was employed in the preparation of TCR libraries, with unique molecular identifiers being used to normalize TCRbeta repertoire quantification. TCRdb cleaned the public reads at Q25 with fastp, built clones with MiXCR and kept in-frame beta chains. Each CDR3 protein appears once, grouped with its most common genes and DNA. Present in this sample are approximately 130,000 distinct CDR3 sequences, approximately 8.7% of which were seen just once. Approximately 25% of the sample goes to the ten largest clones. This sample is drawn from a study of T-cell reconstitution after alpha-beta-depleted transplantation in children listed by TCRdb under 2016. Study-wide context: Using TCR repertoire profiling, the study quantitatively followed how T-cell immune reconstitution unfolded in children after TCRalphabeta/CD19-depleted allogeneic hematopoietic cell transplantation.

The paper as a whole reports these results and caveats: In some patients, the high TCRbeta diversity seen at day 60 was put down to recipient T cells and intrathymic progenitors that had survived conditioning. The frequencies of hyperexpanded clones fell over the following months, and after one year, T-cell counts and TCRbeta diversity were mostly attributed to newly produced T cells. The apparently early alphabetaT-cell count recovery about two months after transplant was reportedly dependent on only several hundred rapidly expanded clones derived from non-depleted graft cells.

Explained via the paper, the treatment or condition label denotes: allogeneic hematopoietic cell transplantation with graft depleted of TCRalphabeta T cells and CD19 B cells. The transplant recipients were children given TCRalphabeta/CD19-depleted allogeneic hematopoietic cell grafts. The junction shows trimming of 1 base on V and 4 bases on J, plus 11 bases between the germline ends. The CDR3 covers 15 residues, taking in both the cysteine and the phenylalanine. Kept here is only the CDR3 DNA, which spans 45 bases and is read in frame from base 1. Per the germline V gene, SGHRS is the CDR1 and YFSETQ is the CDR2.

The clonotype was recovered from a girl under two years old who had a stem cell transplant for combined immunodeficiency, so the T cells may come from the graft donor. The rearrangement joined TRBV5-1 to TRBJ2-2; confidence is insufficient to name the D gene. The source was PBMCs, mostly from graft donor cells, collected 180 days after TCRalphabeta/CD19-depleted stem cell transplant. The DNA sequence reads TGCGCCAGCAGCTTGATCGGGCCTTTCACCGGGGAGCTGTTTTTT. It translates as CASSLIGPFTGELFF.